Included here is one TCR beta chain sequence, with context. Profiling relied on immunoSEQ multiplex PCR, and the TCRdb table lists in-frame clones only, not all of them. The sample holds about 33,000 clones; about 80% are singletons and the top ten take roughly 25%. V was clipped by 8 bases and J by 4 bases, with 9 bases between them. CDR1 and CDR2 (germline): LGHNT, FRNRAP. The CDR3 is made up of 12 amino acids. This sample is drawn from a study of OX40 agonist ivuxolimab in advanced cancers. V and J are TRBV12-5 and TRBJ2-1; tentative D call: TRBD1 (5 bases). The sequencing used CD4+ or CD8+ T cells sorted from blood, collected in a trial of the OX40 agonist ivuxolimab. This TCR was sampled from an adult with an advanced solid tumor such as melanoma, head and neck, liver or kidney cancer. The DNA for the CDR3 is TGTGCTAGTAAACAGGATTACAATGAGCAGTTCTTC. Translation: CASKQDYNEQFF.